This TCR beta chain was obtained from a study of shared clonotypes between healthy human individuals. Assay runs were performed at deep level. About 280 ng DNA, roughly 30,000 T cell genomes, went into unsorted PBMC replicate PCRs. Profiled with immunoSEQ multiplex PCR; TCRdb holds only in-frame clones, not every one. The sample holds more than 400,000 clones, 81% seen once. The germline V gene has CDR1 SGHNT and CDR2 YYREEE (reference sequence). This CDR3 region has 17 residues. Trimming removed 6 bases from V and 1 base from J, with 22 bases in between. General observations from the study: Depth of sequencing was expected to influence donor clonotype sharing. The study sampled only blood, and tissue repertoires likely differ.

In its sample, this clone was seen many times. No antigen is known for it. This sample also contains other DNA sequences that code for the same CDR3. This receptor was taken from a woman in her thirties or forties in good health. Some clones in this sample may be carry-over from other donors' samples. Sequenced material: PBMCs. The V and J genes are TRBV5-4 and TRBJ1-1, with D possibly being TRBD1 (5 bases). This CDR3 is CASTYTIVDSRNTEAFF. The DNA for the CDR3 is TGTGCCAGCACCTACACCATCGTAGACAGTCGGAACACTGAAGCTTTCTTT. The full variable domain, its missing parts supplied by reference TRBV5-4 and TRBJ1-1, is ETGVTQSPTHLIKTRGQQVTLRCSSQSGHNTVSWYQQALGQGPQFIFQYYREEENGRGNFPPRFSGLQFPNYSSELNVNALELDDSALYLCASTYTIVDSRNTEAFFGQGTRLTVV.